The rows below give T cell receptor beta chains drawn from one sample of a study of Ad26.COV2.S vaccination and SARS-CoV-2 variants. Only in-frame clones appear in the TCRdb table, and some are missing; sequencing was by immunoSEQ multiplex PCR. The repertoire holds about 330,000 clones, with about 90% as singletons. This specimen was peripheral blood, taken in a trial of Ad26.COV2.S vaccine versus placebo. The receptors originated from a person between 18 and 65 years old who received the Ad26.COV2.S COVID-19 vaccine or a placebo. Each CDR3 is given with its conserved first and last residue. Fields, in order: D gene, J gene, clone size, V gene, CDR3 protein, CDR3 DNA. A D gene is named only where the DNA matches it firmly. Size is omitted from some rows. Given values are once, few, many or a class for expanded clones.

d_gene: -; j_gene: TRBJ1-4; abundance: -; v_gene: TRBV18; CDR3aa: CASSPGATTNEKLFF; CDR3nt: TGTGCCAGCTCACCAGGGGCCACCACTAATGAAAAACTGTTTTTT
d_gene: -; j_gene: TRBJ1-2; abundance: few; v_gene: TRBV5-6; CDR3aa: CASSLEGDLYGYTF; CDR3nt: TGTGCCAGCAGCTTGGAGGGGGACCTCTATGGCTACACCTTC
d_gene: -; j_gene: TRBJ2-7; abundance: -; v_gene: TRBV6-4; CDR3aa: CASTNRLSYEQYF; CDR3nt: TGTGCCAGCACCAATCGACTGTCCTACGAGCAGTACTTC
d_gene: -; j_gene: TRBJ1-4; abundance: -; v_gene: TRBV7-6; CDR3aa: CASSPTGPITEKLFF; CDR3nt: TGTGCCAGCAGCCCTACAGGACCTATTACCGAAAAACTGTTTTTT
d_gene: -; j_gene: TRBJ1-3; abundance: -; v_gene: TRBV7-9; CDR3aa: CASSLRNSGNTIYF; CDR3nt: TGTGCCAGCAGCTTAAGGAACTCTGGAAACACCATATATTTT
d_gene: TRBD2; j_gene: TRBJ2-1; abundance: -; v_gene: TRBV27; CDR3aa: CASSPGTSGRLNEQFF; CDR3nt: TGTGCCAGCAGCCCTGGGACTAGCGGGAGACTTAATGAGCAGTTCTTC
d_gene: -; j_gene: TRBJ1-5; abundance: -; v_gene: TRBV28; CDR3aa: CASSLYGGFGQPQHF; CDR3nt: TGTGCCAGCAGTTTATACGGGGGATTCGGTCAGCCCCAGCATTTT
d_gene: -; j_gene: TRBJ1-1; abundance: -; v_gene: TRBV3-1/TRBV3-2; CDR3aa: CASSQDPGPTEAFF; CDR3nt: TGTGCCAGCAGCCAAGACCCAGGGCCCACTGAAGCTTTCTTT
d_gene: -; j_gene: TRBJ2-3; abundance: -; v_gene: TRBV12-3/TRBV12-4; CDR3aa: CASSFYLTDTQYF; CDR3nt: TGTGCCAGCAGTTTTTATCTCACAGATACGCAGTATTTT
d_gene: -; j_gene: TRBJ2-2; abundance: few; v_gene: TRBV13; CDR3aa: CASSFRANTGELFF; CDR3nt: TGTGCCAGCAGCTTCAGGGCGAACACCGGGGAGCTGTTTTTT
d_gene: -; j_gene: TRBJ1-1; abundance: -; v_gene: TRBV19; CDR3aa: CASWTGRNTEAFF; CDR3nt: TGTGCCAGTTGGACGGGGAGGAACACTGAAGCTTTCTTT
d_gene: -; j_gene: TRBJ1-1; abundance: -; v_gene: TRBV29-1; CDR3aa: CSVVRDIEAFF; CDR3nt: TGCAGCGTTGTTAGGGACATTGAAGCTTTCTTT